The clone carrying this T cell receptor beta chain has a handful of counts. In TCRdb, the 5' RACE reads were re-called with MiXCR into one record per CDR3 protein. This sample has just under 350,000 distinct CDR3 sequences; about 15% occur once, and the top ten carry less than 1.1%. The data derive from a study of CD8 T cells in ankylosing spondylitis. The CDR3 is 16 amino acids. After removal of 1 base from V and 4 bases from J, the junction contained 6 bases not matched to a gene. Germline V gives CDR1 SGHTA, CDR2 FQGNSA. Material: blood, either unsorted or a sorted T cell fraction (not recorded which). The V and J genes are TRBV7-2 and TRBJ2-3, with 9 bases identical to TRBD2. This receptor was obtained from a male donor with ankylosing spondylitis or in good health (not recorded which). The CDR3 DNA sequence: TGTGCCAGCAGCTTAGTCGGCGGGGGGGCAGCAGATACGCAGTATTTT. Protein product: CASSLVGGGAADTQYF.